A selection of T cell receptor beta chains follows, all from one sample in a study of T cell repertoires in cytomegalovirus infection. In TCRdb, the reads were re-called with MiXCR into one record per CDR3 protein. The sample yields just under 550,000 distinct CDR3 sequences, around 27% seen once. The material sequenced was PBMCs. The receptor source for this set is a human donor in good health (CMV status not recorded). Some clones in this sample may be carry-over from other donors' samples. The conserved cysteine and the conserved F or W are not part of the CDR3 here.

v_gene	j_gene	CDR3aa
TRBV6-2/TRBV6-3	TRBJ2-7	ASIKAPSAGADEQY
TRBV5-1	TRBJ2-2	ASSLDVVNTGELF
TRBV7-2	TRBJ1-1	ASSLFSDTYTEAF
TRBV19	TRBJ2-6	ASSIGDRGGNSGANVLT
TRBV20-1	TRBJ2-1	SAPRKRGSYNEQF
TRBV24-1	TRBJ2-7	ATSDRGRFYEQY
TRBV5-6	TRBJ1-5	ASSQTGGAVKAGQPQH
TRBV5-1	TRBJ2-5	ASSAGMRETQY
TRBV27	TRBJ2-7	ASSFRELYEQY
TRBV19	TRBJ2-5	ASSIELGQTQY
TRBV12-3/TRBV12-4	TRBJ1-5	ASSAQQAQPQH
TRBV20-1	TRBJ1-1	SADPGGMNTEAF
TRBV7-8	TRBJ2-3	ASSSLHTRERVDTQY
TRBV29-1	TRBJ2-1	SVEGARRTSGTYNEQF
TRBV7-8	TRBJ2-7	ASSQDPPKGSYEQY
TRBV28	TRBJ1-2	ASSLVGVAGYT
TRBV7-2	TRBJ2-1	ASSLSSNSYNEQF
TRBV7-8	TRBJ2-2	ASSLAHDLGAGTGGELF
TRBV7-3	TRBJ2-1	ASSLGSGNREQF
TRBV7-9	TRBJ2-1	ASSLAGGIYNEQF
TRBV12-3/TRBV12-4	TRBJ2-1	ASRSWGISDEQF
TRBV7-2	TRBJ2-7	ASSVDRGWDEQY
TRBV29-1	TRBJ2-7	SVEGSYEQY
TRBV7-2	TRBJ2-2	ASSLDGRNTGELF
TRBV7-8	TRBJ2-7	ATAVDRAYEQY
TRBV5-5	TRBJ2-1	ASSLVLSYNEQF
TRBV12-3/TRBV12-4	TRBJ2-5	ASSLVLKETQY
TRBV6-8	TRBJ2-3	ASSSGLARSTDTQY
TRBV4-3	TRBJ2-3	ASSQADRGMDTQY
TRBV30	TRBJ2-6	AWTLLGRGANVLT
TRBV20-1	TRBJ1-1	SAKASDRAATEAF
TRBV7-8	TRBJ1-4	ASRRGVGDEKLF
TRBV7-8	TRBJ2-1	ASSLRGEVVDNEQF
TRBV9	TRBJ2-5	ASSVRQGLQETQY
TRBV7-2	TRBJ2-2	ASSPGQGSYTGELF
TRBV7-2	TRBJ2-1	ASSLTGYHEQF
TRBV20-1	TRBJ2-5	SARKVEETQY
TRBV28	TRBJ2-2	ASSLYTAGPGELF
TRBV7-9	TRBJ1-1	ASSLVDSGNTEAF
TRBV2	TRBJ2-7	ASQGTSGTPPYEQY
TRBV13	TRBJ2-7	ASSATQGQATYEQY